These T cell receptor beta chains were read from a single sample in a study of beta chain features in type 1 diabetes. Sequencing was performed with immunoSEQ multiplex PCR; in TCRdb, only in-frame clones are kept and a portion is missing. The sample has approximately 360,000 clones; around 12% are singletons. The sequenced sample was naive CD4+ T cells from blood. All receptors come from a woman aged 18 to 35 with type 1 diabetes. Both conserved end residues are part of each CDR3. A D gene is named only where the DNA matches it firmly. Expanded clones get a size class; other rows say once, few or many, or leave the size out.

>.|TRBD1|TRBJ2-6|TRBV5-1
CASRLTGTAGANVLTF
TGCGCCAGCAGATTAACAGGGACAGCTGGGGCCAACGTCCTGACTTTC
>few|TRBD2|TRBJ2-1|TRBV7-9
CASSTGTSGPNEQFF
TGTGCCAGCAGTACCGGGACTAGCGGGCCCAATGAGCAGTTCTTC
>.|.|TRBJ1-5|TRBV2
CASSVDGAASNQPQHF
TGTGCCAGCAGTGTGGATGGGGCAGCTAGCAATCAGCCCCAGCATTTT
>few|TRBD1|TRBJ2-2|TRBV29-1
CSVVRGRTGELFF
TGCAGCGTCGTCAGGGGGCGAACCGGGGAGCTGTTTTTT
>.|TRBD2|TRBJ2-7|TRBV9
CASSSGLAEKLPPPYEQYF
TGTGCCAGCAGCTCCGGACTAGCGGAGAAATTACCTCCGCCCTACGAGCAGTACTTC
>few|TRBD1|TRBJ1-2|TRBV5-1
CASSPRIETGRSTF
TGCGCCAGCAGCCCGCGTATCGAGACAGGGAGATCTACCTTC
>few|.|TRBJ1-2|TRBV14
CASSQGLRPARRGYGYTF
TGTGCCAGCAGCCAAGGTCTGAGGCCCGCCAGAAGAGGATATGGCTACACCTTC
>few|.|TRBJ1-2|TRBV30
CAWSVSRRYTF
TGTGCCTGGAGTGTTTCCCGGAGGTACACCTTC
>few|.|TRBJ1-5|TRBV6-6
CASSSVGGGNQPQHF
TGTGCCAGCAGCTCTGTGGGGGGTGGCAATCAGCCCCAGCATTTT
>.|TRBD1|TRBJ2-3|TRBV7-9
CASVDRASTDTQYF
TGTGCCAGCGTTGACAGGGCTAGCACAGATACGCAGTATTTT
>.|TRBD1|TRBJ2-7|TRBV5-4
CASSFGLVSGQGYEQYF
TGTGCCAGCAGCTTTGGCCTCGTATCGGGACAGGGCTACGAGCAGTACTTC
>.|.|TRBJ2-2|TRBV2
CASNRVIGELFF
TGTGCCAGCAACCGGGTTATCGGGGAGCTGTTTTTT
>.|.|TRBJ1-4|TRBV5-6
CASSLWTATNEKLFF
TGTGCCAGCAGCCTATGGACAGCAACTAATGAAAAACTGTTTTTT
>.|.|TRBJ2-7|TRBV6-6
CASSSGGLNEQYF
TGTGCCAGCAGCTCAGGAGGGCTTAACGAGCAGTACTTC
>.|TRBD1|TRBJ1-2|TRBV5-6
CASSFGDSDYGYTF
TGTGCCAGCAGCTTCGGGGACAGCGACTATGGCTACACCTTC
>.|TRBD1|TRBJ2-1|TRBV30
CACRTGVEFF
TGTGCCTGTCGGACAGGGGTGGAGTTCTTC
>.|.|TRBJ1-2|TRBV7-9
CASSLAQLVGYTF
TGTGCCAGCAGCTTAGCGCAGTTGGTTGGCTACACCTTC
>few|.|TRBJ1-5|TRBV5-1
CASSERGNQPQHF
TGCGCCAGCAGCGAACGAGGGAATCAGCCCCAGCATTTT
>.|TRBD2|TRBJ2-7|TRBV15
CATSSRLAGSYEQYF
TGTGCCACCAGCAGCCGACTAGCGGGATCCTACGAGCAGTACTTC
>.|TRBD1|TRBJ1-2|TRBV27
CATKDRAADGYTF
TGTGCCACCAAGGACAGGGCTGCAGATGGCTACACCTTC
>few|TRBD1|TRBJ1-4|TRBV30
CAWSARTGYAYEKLFF
TGTGCCTGGAGTGCCAGGACAGGGTATGCGTATGAAAAACTGTTTTTT
>.|TRBD2|TRBJ2-1|TRBV5-1
CASSLGFLVGGRRNEQFF
TGCGCCAGCAGCTTGGGGTTCCTCGTGGGCGGGAGACGCAATGAGCAGTTCTTC
>few|TRBD1|TRBJ2-7|TRBV28
CASRTGGIEQYF
TGTGCCAGCAGGACAGGGGGCATTGAGCAGTACTTC
>.|.|TRBJ2-3|TRBV10-3
CAISGGSTDTQYF
TGTGCCATCAGTGGGGGCAGCACAGATACGCAGTATTTT
>.|.|TRBJ1-5|TRBV19
CASSIGSSPGEPQHF
TGTGCCAGTAGTATAGGCAGTAGTCCCGGGGAGCCCCAGCATTTT
>few|.|TRBJ1-5|TRBV29-1
CSALGQSGQPQHF
TGCAGCGCCCTTGGACAATCTGGTCAGCCCCAGCATTTT
>.|.|TRBJ1-1|TRBV2
CASSAEANTEAFF
TGTGCCAGCAGTGCAGAGGCGAACACTGAAGCTTTCTTT
>.|.|TRBJ2-5|TRBV11-3
CASSSQTVQETQYF
TGTGCCAGCAGCTCCCAGACAGTTCAAGAGACCCAGTACTTC
>.|.|TRBJ1-2|TRBV5-6
CASSLAGARGYTF
TGTGCCAGCAGTTTAGCGGGGGCGCGGGGCTACACCTTC
>once|TRBD2|TRBJ2-3|TRBV5-5
CASSWEGYDTDTQYF
TGTGCCAGCAGCTGGGAGGGATATGACACAGATACGCAGTATTTT
>.|.|TRBJ1-5|TRBV28
CASSRPGQPQHF
TGTGCCAGCAGTAGGCCCGGGCAGCCCCAGCATTTT
>.|.|TRBJ1-2|TRBV2
CARQNRADYGYTF
TGTGCCAGACAGAACAGGGCAGACTATGGCTACACCTTC
>few|TRBD2|TRBJ2-7|TRBV5-4
CASSSGLAKDEQYF
TGTGCCAGCAGCTCGGGACTAGCCAAAGACGAGCAGTACTTC
>.|.|TRBJ1-1|TRBV10-3
CAIGQSNTEAFF
TGTGCCATCGGACAGTCGAACACTGAAGCTTTCTTT
>.|.|TRBJ2-1|TRBV6-1
CASSRDTTYNEQFF
TGTGCCAGCAGTCGGGACACAACCTACAATGAGCAGTTCTTC
>few|.|TRBJ2-1|TRBV18
CASSPDQGLGSYNEQFF
TGTGCCAGCTCACCAGATCAGGGCTTGGGCTCCTACAATGAGCAGTTCTTC